This TCR beta chain was profiled in a study of cytomegalovirus exposure and HLA in healthy donors. Study context: Drawn from HLA-typed donors, roughly 87 million unique TCRs were held in an early data release.

Unrecorded immune exposures were likely, despite nominal health at sampling. Vbeta (60) and Jbeta (13) primers were used in the PCR. Generated by immunoSEQ multiplex PCR, the TCRdb table keeps only in-frame clones and is missing some. The sample has around 160,000 clones; approximately 88% are singletons. This receptor was taken from a woman between 18 and 29 years old in good health and CMV-seronegative. Sequencing used PBMCs.

CDR3 in amino acids: CASSRTGARYEQYF. The CDR3 coding sequence is TGTGCCAGCAGCCGGACAGGGGCGAGATACGAGCAGTACTTC. V is TRBV7-9 and J is TRBJ2-5; 9 bases match TRBD1. The J call is in doubt because the DNA end fits TRBJ2-7 better. This CDR3 spans 14 amino acids. The germline CDR1 and CDR2 sequences are SEHNR and FQNEAQ (reference sequence).